These T cell receptor beta chains were read from a single sample in a study of blood T cell repertoires in COVID-19. The assay was immunoSEQ multiplex PCR, and TCRdb's table has in-frame clones only and misses some. This table holds approximately 90,000 clones, less than 90% found once. The material sequenced was peripheral blood. These receptor sequences come from a man in his 60s with acute or convalescent COVID-19. The CDR3 runs from the conserved cysteine through the conserved F or W. A D gene is named only where the DNA matches it firmly. A clone size is listed for some rows: how often the clone was seen (once, few, many), or a class if it is expanded.

DNA	CDR3	V	D	J	size
TGCGCCAGCAGCTTGGGGCAGGGGTTAGGGGGCTACACCTTC	CASSLGQGLGGYTF	TRBV5-1	.	TRBJ1-2	.
TGTGCCAGCAGTTCCCCGACAGGGAATGGCTACACCTTC	CASSSPTGNGYTF	TRBV28	TRBD1	TRBJ1-2	.
TGCAGTGCTGAGAGGGTTTCTGAAGCTTTCTTT	CSAERVSEAFF	TRBV20-1	.	TRBJ1-1	few
TGCGCCAGCAGCGGGGCAGGGGCTGGAAACACCATATATTTT	CASSGAGAGNTIYF	TRBV5-1	.	TRBJ1-3	.
TGTGCCAGCAGGACAGCGGGGCACACAGATACGCAGTATTTT	CASRTAGHTDTQYF	TRBV3-1/TRBV3-2	TRBD2	TRBJ2-3	.
TGTGCCAGCAGTGAAGTCGGGGTTCCTGAGCAGTTCTTC	CASSEVGVPEQFF	TRBV2	.	TRBJ2-1	.
TGTGCCAGCAGCTTTGGCTCCACCGGGGAGCTGTTTTTT	CASSFGSTGELFF	TRBV11-3	.	TRBJ2-2	few
TGCGCCAGCAGTTTGACTAACTCCTACGAGCAGTACTTC	CASSLTNSYEQYF	TRBV10-1	.	TRBJ2-7	.
TGTGCCAGCAGCATTGGATCACTAGCGGGCACAGATACGCAGTATTTT	CASSIGSLAGTDTQYF	TRBV9	TRBD2	TRBJ2-3	.
TGTGCCAGCTCACCGGGACAGGGGATCACCGGGGAGCTGTTTTTT	CASSPGQGITGELFF	TRBV18	TRBD1	TRBJ2-2	few
TGTGCCAGCAGCCCTCACCTGGGACAGGGAGAGCAGCCCCAGCATTTT	CASSPHLGQGEQPQHF	TRBV9	TRBD1	TRBJ1-5	few
TGTGCCAGCACAGGGCACGTGAACACTGAAGCTTTCTTT	CASTGHVNTEAFF	TRBV6-5	.	TRBJ1-1	.
TGTGCCAGCAGCGTAGAGTGGGGGCCCTACGAGCAGTACTTC	CASSVEWGPYEQYF	TRBV9	.	TRBJ2-7	once
TGTGCCAGCAGTACAGGGTTTTCACCCCTCCACTTT	CASSTGFSPLHF	TRBV12-3/TRBV12-4	.	TRBJ1-6	.
TGTGCCAGCAGCAGTACAGGGAACTATGGCTACACCTTC	CASSSTGNYGYTF	TRBV5-6	.	TRBJ1-2	.
TGTGCCAGCAGCCCCCCCTCAGGGGACCGCGTTACTGAAGCTTTCTTT	CASSPPSGDRVTEAFF	TRBV5-4	.	TRBJ1-1	.
TGTGCCTGGAGTGGGGGCAGGGGCCAAGAGACCCAGTACTTC	CAWSGGRGQETQYF	TRBV30	.	TRBJ2-5	.
TGTGCCAGCAGTAGGACAGGGGAGGTTGAGACCCAGTACTTC	CASSRTGEVETQYF	TRBV6-8	TRBD1	TRBJ2-5	.
TGTGCCTGGACCCTTCTAGGAGATACGCAGTATTTT	CAWTLLGDTQYF	TRBV30	.	TRBJ2-3	.
TGTGCCAGCAGCCAGACGCCCGGGTATAATTCACCCCTCCACTTT	CASSQTPGYNSPLHF	TRBV3-1/TRBV3-2	.	TRBJ1-6	.
TGTGCCAGCAGCTTAACCTCTAGCGGCCCTCCCTGGAACAATGAGCAGTTCTTC	CASSLTSSGPPWNNEQFF	TRBV7-9	TRBD2	TRBJ2-1	once
TGTGCCAGCAGTTACCTTCCCGGGACAGGTAGTTTTGTAAGGCTCTACGAGCAGTACTTC	CASSYLPGTGSFVRLYEQYF	TRBV6-2/TRBV6-3	TRBD1	TRBJ2-7	.
TGTGCCAGCAGCCAAGTTAGCGGGGCCCACAATGAGCAGTTCTTC	CASSQVSGAHNEQFF	TRBV4-2	TRBD2	TRBJ2-1	.
TGTGCCAGCCGCAAAGGGGAGGGCAATCAGCCCCAGCATTTT	CASRKGEGNQPQHF	TRBV27	.	TRBJ1-5	.
TGCGCCAGCAGCTTGTGGGGGAAGCCCTCTAGCGCAGATACGCAGTATTTT	CASSLWGKPSSADTQYF	TRBV5-1	.	TRBJ2-3	.
TGCAGCGTCGCCAATTTTCCAGGGGTCGGCGGCGAGCAGTACTTC	CSVANFPGVGGEQYF	TRBV29-1	.	TRBJ2-7	few
TGTGCCAACAGTCACACCGGGACAGGGGGTAGCAATCAGCCCCAGCATTTT	CANSHTGTGGSNQPQHF	TRBV3-1/TRBV3-2	TRBD1	TRBJ1-5	.
TGTGCTAGCAGCTTAGGGACTAGCGGGGGGAACACCGGGGAGCTGTTTTTT	CASSLGTSGGNTGELFF	TRBV7-7	TRBD2	TRBJ2-2	.
TGTGCCAGCAGCCGTCGGACAGGGGCCCACGAGCAGTACTTC	CASSRRTGAHEQYF	TRBV7-6	TRBD1	TRBJ2-7	.
TGTGCCAGCAGCCAAGATCCAGCGTGGGATGAGCAGTTCTTC	CASSQDPAWDEQFF	TRBV3-1/TRBV3-2	.	TRBJ2-1	.
TGTGCCAGCAGTTTATCCTGGACAGGGCTCTATAGCAATCAGCCCCAGCATTTT	CASSLSWTGLYSNQPQHF	TRBV27	TRBD1	TRBJ1-5	.
TGTGCCAGCAGGACAGGGGTTTTCTACGAGCAGTACTTC	CASRTGVFYEQYF	TRBV6-5	TRBD1	TRBJ2-7	few
TGTGCCAGCAGTGGGGGACTAGCGGCATACAATGAGCAGTTCTTC	CASSGGLAAYNEQFF	TRBV6-2/TRBV6-3	TRBD2	TRBJ2-1	.
TGTGCTAGCAGCCCTAGCGGGGGACCGGGGGAGACCCAGTACTTC	CASSPSGGPGETQYF	TRBV7-7	TRBD2	TRBJ2-5	.
TGCGCCAGCAGCCCGTTCCCGGGGGTTTCTGGAAACACCATATATTTT	CASSPFPGVSGNTIYF	TRBV5-1	.	TRBJ1-3	.
TGTGCCAGCAGTGAATGGCGACAGGGACTAGCTTTCTTT	CASSEWRQGLAFF	TRBV6-1	TRBD1	TRBJ1-1	.
TGTGCCAGCAGCCAAGATGGCCAGTATAATTCACCCCTCCACTTT	CASSQDGQYNSPLHF	TRBV3-1/TRBV3-2	.	TRBJ1-6	once
TGTGCCTGGGGACCCGTGTCCACCCGAGTGTCTGAAGCTTTCTTT	CAWGPVSTRVSEAFF	TRBV30	.	TRBJ1-1	.
TGTGCCAGCAGTAATAACAGGGGGCCCCAGCATTTT	CASSNNRGPQHF	TRBV2	TRBD1	TRBJ1-5	once
TGTGCCAGCAATCCCCCCGAGTTCTCTGGAAACACCATATATTTT	CASNPPEFSGNTIYF	TRBV2	.	TRBJ1-3	.
TGTGCCGGGTCACTAGCGGGAGAAGGTACGCAGTATTTT	CAGSLAGEGTQYF	TRBV11-2	TRBD2	TRBJ2-3	.
TGTGCCAGTAGTATCGCTCTCACGGACGGGATCAATCAGCCCCAGCATTTT	CASSIALTDGINQPQHF	TRBV19	.	TRBJ1-5	.
TGTGCCAGCAGCGTAGGAGGCAGGGGTTTGAACACCATATATTTT	CASSVGGRGLNTIYF	TRBV9	.	TRBJ1-3	.
TGTGCCTGGAGCCCAGGGTTCATGAACACTGAAGCTTTCTTT	CAWSPGFMNTEAFF	TRBV30	.	TRBJ1-1	.
TGTGCCTGGAGTGTCAGGGGAGAGACCCAGTACTTC	CAWSVRGETQYF	TRBV30	.	TRBJ2-5	.
TGTGCTAGTGGTTTTAACACCAATCAGCCCCAGCATTTT	CASGFNTNQPQHF	TRBV12-5	.	TRBJ1-5	.
TGTGCCAGCAGTTCCTCAGGGATGGGACTGAGCTACGAGCAGTACTTC	CASSSSGMGLSYEQYF	TRBV28	.	TRBJ2-7	few
TGTGCCAGCAGCCCCTGGGGGAGCGGGGGTGACCAAGAGACCCAGTACTTC	CASSPWGSGGDQETQYF	TRBV2	TRBD2	TRBJ2-5	.
TGTGCCAGCAGCCGCCATAGGGGACAGGGAGGGTCTGGGGCCAACGTCCTGACTTTC	CASSRHRGQGGSGANVLTF	TRBV2	TRBD1	TRBJ2-6	.
TGTGCCAGCAGTTTTGACAGGAGTCAAGAGACCCAGTACTTC	CASSFDRSQETQYF	TRBV7-9	.	TRBJ2-5	.
TGCGCCAGCAGCTTGGTCGCGGGGGGCCACAATGAGCAGTTCTTC	CASSLVAGGHNEQFF	TRBV5-1	TRBD2	TRBJ2-1	few
TGTGCCAGTAGTCCTACTAGCGGGGGGGCCAAGCAGTTCTTC	CASSPTSGGAKQFF	TRBV19	TRBD2	TRBJ2-1	.
TGTGCCAGCAGCCTACGGACTAGCGGGACAGATACGCAGTATTTT	CASSLRTSGTDTQYF	TRBV5-4	TRBD2	TRBJ2-3	.
TGTGCCAGCAGTTGGGCTAGCCTGGAGACCCAGTACTTC	CASSWASLETQYF	TRBV27	.	TRBJ2-5	.
TGTGCCAGCAGTGAGGGGACAGGGGTCACCGGGGAGCTGTTTTTT	CASSEGTGVTGELFF	TRBV6-1	TRBD1	TRBJ2-2	few